A selection of T cell receptor beta chains follows, all from one sample in a study of cytomegalovirus exposure and HLA in healthy donors. This table comes from immunoSEQ multiplex PCR, and its TCRdb copy is limited to in-frame clones, with some not included. The table lists about 190,000 clones, roughly four fifths of them singletons, with around 1.9% in the top ten. Sequencing was done on a sample of PBMCs. All receptors derive from a woman aged 18-35 years in good health and CMV-seropositive. CDR3s include the opening cysteine and the closing phenylalanine or tryptophan. Fields, in order: V gene, J gene, D gene, clone size, CDR3 protein, CDR3 DNA. A D gene is named only where the DNA matches it firmly. Size values are once, few and many counts, or a class for expanded clones, and some rows have none.

TRBV5-1	TRBJ2-5	TRBD1	-	CASKTGTVVETQYF	TGCGCCAGTAAAACCGGGACAGTTGTCGAGACCCAGTACTTC
TRBV19	TRBJ2-7	-	once	CASSIFGGGRNEQYF	TGTGCCAGTAGTATTTTTGGGGGAGGCCGTAACGAGCAGTACTTC
TRBV5-1	TRBJ2-4	-	-	CASSPSENIQYF	TGCGCCAGCAGCCCAAGCGAAAACATTCAGTACTTC
TRBV6-5	TRBJ1-2	TRBD1	-	CVSSRTTRTGAGYTF	TGTGTCAGCAGCCGAACCACAAGGACAGGTGCTGGCTACACCTTC
TRBV19	TRBJ2-5	TRBD2	few	CASSPLAGETQYF	TGTGCCAGTAGTCCCCTAGCGGGAGAGACCCAGTACTTC
TRBV5-6	TRBJ1-5	-	-	CASSFYTKGPGFNQPQHF	TGTGCCAGCAGCTTCTACACAAAAGGCCCGGGGTTTAATCAGCCCCAGCATTTT
TRBV14	TRBJ2-3	TRBD1	-	CASSPHNSRDRSSTDTQYF	TGTGCCAGCAGCCCGCACAACTCCCGGGACAGGTCTAGCACAGATACGCAGTATTTT
TRBV11-1	TRBJ1-2	-	few	CASSLEVVVGARTF	TGTGCCAGCAGCTTAGAGGTAGTTGTCGGAGCGAGGACCTTC
TRBV5-6	TRBJ1-6	-	-	CASSLALTGYNSPLHF	TGTGCCAGCAGCTTGGCCTTGACTGGTTATAATTCACCCCTCCACTTT
TRBV4-3	TRBJ1-1	-	-	CASSQEWRRFSTEAFF	TGCGCCAGCAGCCAAGAATGGAGAAGATTTAGCACTGAAGCTTTCTTT
TRBV19	TRBJ2-3	-	few	CASRNRDSSTDTQYF	TGTGCCAGTAGGAACCGGGACTCAAGCACAGATACGCAGTATTTT
TRBV5-1	TRBJ2-3	TRBD2	-	CASSSGLAGLDTQYF	TGCGCCAGCAGTTCGGGACTAGCGGGGTTAGATACGCAGTATTTT
TRBV9	TRBJ2-3	-	few	CASSVEGRGTDTQYF	TGTGCCAGCAGCGTAGAAGGCAGGGGCACAGATACGCAGTATTTT
TRBV27	TRBJ1-1	-	once	CASRGGEGRNTEAFF	TGTGCCAGCAGGGGGGGGGAGGGCAGGAACACTGAAGCTTTCTTT
TRBV7-6	TRBJ1-1	-	once	CASSLGQGFTEAFF	TGTGCCAGCAGCTTAGGCCAGGGTTTCACTGAAGCTTTCTTT
TRBV13	TRBJ2-2	TRBD1	-	CASSLGGTGFVSGELLF	TGTGCCAGCAGCTTAGGAGGGACAGGTTTTGTGTCCGGGGAGCTGCTTTTT
TRBV9	TRBJ1-5	-	-	CASSVTGNQPQHF	TGTGCCAGCAGCGTTACAGGGAATCAGCCCCAGCATTTT
TRBV11-2	TRBJ2-1	TRBD2	-	CASSPAGAGYNEQFF	TGTGCCAGCAGCCCAGCGGGGGCGGGCTACAATGAGCAGTTCTTC
TRBV10-3	TRBJ1-4	-	-	CAISESDSPLEKLFF	TGTGCCATCAGTGAGTCGGACAGCCCGCTAGAAAAACTGTTTTTT
TRBV11-1	TRBJ2-1	TRBD2	-	CASSLRTASGGNEQFF	TGTGCCAGCAGCTTGAGGACGGCTAGCGGGGGTAATGAGCAGTTCTTC
TRBV6-5	TRBJ2-5	TRBD1	few	CASSLDRDRWYF	TGTGCCAGCAGCCTCGACCGGGACAGGTGGTACTTC
TRBV4-2	TRBJ2-7	TRBD2	-	CASSPTSGGSYEQYF	TGTGCCAGCAGCCCGACTAGCGGGGGCTCCTACGAGCAGTACTTC
TRBV5-4	TRBJ1-2	-	-	CASSPEGIYGYTF	TGTGCCAGCAGCCCTGAGGGAATCTATGGCTACACCTTC
TRBV27	TRBJ2-7	TRBD2	-	CASSRGEYTYEQYF	TGTGCCAGCAGTCGGGGGGAATACACCTACGAGCAGTACTTC
TRBV4-1	TRBJ2-3	TRBD2	-	CASSLYRLAGNSDTQYF	TGCGCCAGCAGCCTTTACAGACTAGCGGGGAACTCAGATACGCAGTATTTT
TRBV5-1	TRBJ2-1	TRBD1	-	CASSLDRGDEQFF	TGCGCCAGCAGCTTGGACAGGGGCGATGAGCAGTTCTTC